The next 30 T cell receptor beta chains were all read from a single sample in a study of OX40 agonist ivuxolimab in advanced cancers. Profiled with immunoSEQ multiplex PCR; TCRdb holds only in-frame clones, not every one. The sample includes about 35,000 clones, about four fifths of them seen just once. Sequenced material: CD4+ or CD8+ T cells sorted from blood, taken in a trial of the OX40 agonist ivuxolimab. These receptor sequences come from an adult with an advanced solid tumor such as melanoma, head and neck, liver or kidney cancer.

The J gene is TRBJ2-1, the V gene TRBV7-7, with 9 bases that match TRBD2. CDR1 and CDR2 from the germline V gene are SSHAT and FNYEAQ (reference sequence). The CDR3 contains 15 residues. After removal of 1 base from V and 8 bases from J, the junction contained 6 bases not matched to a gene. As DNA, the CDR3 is TGTGCCAGCAGCTTAGAGCGGGGGGCCGAGTATGAGCAGTTCTTC. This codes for CASSLERGAEYEQFF.

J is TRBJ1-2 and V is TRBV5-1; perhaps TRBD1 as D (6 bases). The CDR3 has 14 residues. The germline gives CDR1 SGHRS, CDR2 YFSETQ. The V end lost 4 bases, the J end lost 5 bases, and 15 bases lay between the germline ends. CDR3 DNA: TGCGCCAGCAGCCCCCAAGGGGGGTTATATGGCTACACCTTC. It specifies CASSPQGGLYGYTF.

The CDR3 loop reads CASSLNPGLGTEAFF. The DNA of the CDR3 is TGTGCCAGCAGTTTAAACCCGGGGTTGGGCACTGAAGCTTTCTTT. The genes are TRBV27 and TRBJ1-1; D is unresolved. The CDR3 sequence is 15 residues long. Deletions cut 2 bases from V and 4 bases from J, with 14 bases between. Germline CDR1 MNHEY, CDR2 SMNVEV (reference sequence).

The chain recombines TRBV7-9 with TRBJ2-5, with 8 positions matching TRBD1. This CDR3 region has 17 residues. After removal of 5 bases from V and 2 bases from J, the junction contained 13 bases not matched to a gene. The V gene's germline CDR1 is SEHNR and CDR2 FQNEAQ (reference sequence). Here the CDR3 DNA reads TGTGCCAGCAGCCCCCTCCCTGGCAGGGGGCAACAAGAGACCCAGTACTTC. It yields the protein CASSPLPGRGQQETQYF.

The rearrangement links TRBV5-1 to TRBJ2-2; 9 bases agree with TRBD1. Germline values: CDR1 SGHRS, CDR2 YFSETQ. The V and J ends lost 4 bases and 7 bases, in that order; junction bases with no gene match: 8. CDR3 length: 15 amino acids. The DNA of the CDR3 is TGCGCCAGCAGCGAGATCGGGACAGGGTTCGGGGAGCTGTTTTTT. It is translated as CASSEIGTGFGELFF.

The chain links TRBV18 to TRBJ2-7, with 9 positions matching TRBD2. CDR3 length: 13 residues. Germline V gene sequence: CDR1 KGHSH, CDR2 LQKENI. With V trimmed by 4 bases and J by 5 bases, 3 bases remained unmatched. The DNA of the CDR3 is TGTGCCAGCTCACTAGGGACTAGCAACGAGCAGTACTTC. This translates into CASSLGTSNEQYF.

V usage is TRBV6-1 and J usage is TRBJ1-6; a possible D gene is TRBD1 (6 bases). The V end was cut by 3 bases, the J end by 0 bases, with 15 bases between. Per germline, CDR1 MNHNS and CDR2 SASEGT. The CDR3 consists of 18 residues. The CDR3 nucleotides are TGTGCCAGCAGTGATTGGGGACATACGAGCTCCTATAATTCACCCCTCCACTTT. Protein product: CASSDWGHTSSYNSPLHF.

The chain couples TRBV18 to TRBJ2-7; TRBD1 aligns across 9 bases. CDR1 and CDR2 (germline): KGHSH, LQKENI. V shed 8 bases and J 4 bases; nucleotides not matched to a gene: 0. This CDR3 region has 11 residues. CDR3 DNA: TGTGCCAGCGGGACAGGGTACGAGCAGTACTTC. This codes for CASGTGYEQYF.

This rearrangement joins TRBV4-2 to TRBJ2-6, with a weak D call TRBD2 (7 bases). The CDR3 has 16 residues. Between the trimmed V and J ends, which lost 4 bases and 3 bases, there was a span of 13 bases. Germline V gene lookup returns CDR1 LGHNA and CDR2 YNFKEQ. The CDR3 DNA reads TGTGCCAGCAGCCGTGGGGGGGCCAATGGGGCCAACGTCCTGACTTTC. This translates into CASSRGGANGANVLTF.

The DNA for the CDR3 is TGTGCCAGCAGCTTAGCGCCCGGGCTTCGTGAGACCCAGTACTTC. Protein sequence: CASSLAPGLRETQYF. This chain connects TRBV7-2 to TRBJ2-5; D call uncertain. From germline, CDR1 is SGHTA and CDR2 FQGNSA. V gave up 0 bases and J gave up 5 bases, with 13 bases separating them. The CDR3 spans 15 residues.

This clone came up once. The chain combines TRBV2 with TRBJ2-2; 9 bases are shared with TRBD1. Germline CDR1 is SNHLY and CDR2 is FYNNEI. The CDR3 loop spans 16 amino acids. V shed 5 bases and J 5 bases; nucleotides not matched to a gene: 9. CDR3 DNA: TGTGCCAGCAGTTTCAAGGGACAGGGACGGACCGGGGAGCTGTTTTTT. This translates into CASSFKGQGRTGELFF.

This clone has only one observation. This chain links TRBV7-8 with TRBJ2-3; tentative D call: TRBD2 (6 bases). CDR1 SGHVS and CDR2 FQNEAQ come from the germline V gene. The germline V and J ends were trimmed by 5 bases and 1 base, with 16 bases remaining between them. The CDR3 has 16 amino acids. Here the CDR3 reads CASSQRAGSGTDTQYF. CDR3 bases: TGTGCCAGCAGCCAAAGGGCGGGGAGCGGCACAGATACGCAGTATTTT.

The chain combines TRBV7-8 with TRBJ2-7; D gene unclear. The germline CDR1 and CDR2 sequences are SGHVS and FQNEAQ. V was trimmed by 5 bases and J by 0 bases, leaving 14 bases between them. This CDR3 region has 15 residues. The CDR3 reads CASSQVLVSSYEQYF. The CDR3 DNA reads TGTGCCAGCAGCCAGGTGCTGGTGAGCTCCTACGAGCAGTACTTC.

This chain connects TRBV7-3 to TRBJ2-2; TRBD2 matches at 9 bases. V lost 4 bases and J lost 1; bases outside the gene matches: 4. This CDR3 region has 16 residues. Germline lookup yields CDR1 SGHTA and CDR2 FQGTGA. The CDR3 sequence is CASSSQLAGNTGELFF. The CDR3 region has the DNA TGTGCCAGCAGCTCCCAACTAGCGGGGAACACCGGGGAGCTGTTTTTT.

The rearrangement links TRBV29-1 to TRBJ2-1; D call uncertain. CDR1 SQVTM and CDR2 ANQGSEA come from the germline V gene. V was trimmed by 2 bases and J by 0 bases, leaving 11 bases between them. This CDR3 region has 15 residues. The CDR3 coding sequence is TGCAGCGTTGAATTTGTGCTGAGCTCCTACAATGAGCAGTTCTTC. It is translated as CSVEFVLSSYNEQFF.

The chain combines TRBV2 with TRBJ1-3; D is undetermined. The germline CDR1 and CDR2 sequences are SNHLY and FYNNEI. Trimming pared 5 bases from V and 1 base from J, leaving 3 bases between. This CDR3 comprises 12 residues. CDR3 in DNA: TGTGCCAGCAGTCCGTCTGGAAACACCATATATTTT. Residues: CASSPSGNTIYF.

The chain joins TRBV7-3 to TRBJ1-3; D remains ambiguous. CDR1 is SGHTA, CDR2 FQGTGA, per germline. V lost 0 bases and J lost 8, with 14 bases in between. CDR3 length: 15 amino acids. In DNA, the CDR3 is TGTGCCAGCAGCTTAACGGGAGGAGACGGACACACCATATATTTT. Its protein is CASSLTGGDGHTIYF. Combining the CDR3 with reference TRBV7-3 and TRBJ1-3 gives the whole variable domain GAGVSQTPSNKVTEKGKYVELRCDPISGHTALYWYRQSLGQGPEFLIYFQGTGAADDSGLPNDRFFAVRPEGSVSTLKIQRTERGDSAVYLCASSLTGGDGHTIYFGEGSWLTVV.

In DNA form, the CDR3 reads TGTGCCAGCAGTGTACTCACCGACGATGAGCAGTTCTTC. Amino acids: CASSVLTDDEQFF. V usage is TRBV28 and J usage is TRBJ2-1; no definite D call. The CDR3 runs to 13 residues. The germline V and J ends were trimmed by 5 bases and 8 bases, with 13 bases remaining between them. Per germline, CDR1 MDHEN and CDR2 SYDVKM. The whole variable domain, remainder taken from reference TRBV28 and TRBJ2-1, is DVKVTQSSRYLVKRTGEKVFLECVQDMDHENMFWYRQDPGLGLRLIYFSYDVKMKEKGDIPEGYSVSREKKERFSLILESASTNQTSMYLCASSVLTDDEQFFGPGTRLTVL.

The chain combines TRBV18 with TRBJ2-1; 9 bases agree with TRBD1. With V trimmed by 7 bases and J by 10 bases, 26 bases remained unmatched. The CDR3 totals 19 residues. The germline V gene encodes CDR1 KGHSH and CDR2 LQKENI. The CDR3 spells CASLPREQGATLRSMEQFF. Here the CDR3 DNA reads TGTGCCAGCTTACCCCGGGAACAGGGGGCCACCCTTAGGTCAATGGAGCAGTTCTTC.

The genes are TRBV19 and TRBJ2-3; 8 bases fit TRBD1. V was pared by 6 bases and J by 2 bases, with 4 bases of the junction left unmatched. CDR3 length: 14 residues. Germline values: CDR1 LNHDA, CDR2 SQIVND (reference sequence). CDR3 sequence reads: CASRGQANTDTQYF. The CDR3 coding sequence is TGTGCCAGTAGGGGACAGGCGAACACAGATACGCAGTATTTT. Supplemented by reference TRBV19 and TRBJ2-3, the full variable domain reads DGGITQSPKYLFRKEGQNVTLSCEQNLNHDAMYWYRQDPGQGLRLIYYSQIVNDFQKGDIAEGYSVSREKKESFPLTVTSAQKNPTAFYLCASRGQANTDTQYFGPGTRLTVL.

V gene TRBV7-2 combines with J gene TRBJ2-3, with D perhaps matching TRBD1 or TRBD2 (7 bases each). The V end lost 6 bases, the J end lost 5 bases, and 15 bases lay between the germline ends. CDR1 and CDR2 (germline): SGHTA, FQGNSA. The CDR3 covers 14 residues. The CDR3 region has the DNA TGTGCCAGCAGTGGGGAGGGGGCTAGAGATACGCAGTATTTT. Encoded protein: CASSGEGARDTQYF.

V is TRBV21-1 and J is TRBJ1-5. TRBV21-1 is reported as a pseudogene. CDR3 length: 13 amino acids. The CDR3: CASRTPTDQPQHF. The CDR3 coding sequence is TGTGCCAGCAGAACCCCTACGGATCAGCCCCAGCATTTT.

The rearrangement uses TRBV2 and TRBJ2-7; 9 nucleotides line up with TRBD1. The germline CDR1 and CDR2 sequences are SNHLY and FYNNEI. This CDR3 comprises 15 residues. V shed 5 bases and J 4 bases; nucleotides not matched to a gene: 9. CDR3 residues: CASSLQTGGPYEQYF. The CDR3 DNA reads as TGTGCCAGCAGTCTTCAAACAGGGGGCCCGTACGAGCAGTACTTC.

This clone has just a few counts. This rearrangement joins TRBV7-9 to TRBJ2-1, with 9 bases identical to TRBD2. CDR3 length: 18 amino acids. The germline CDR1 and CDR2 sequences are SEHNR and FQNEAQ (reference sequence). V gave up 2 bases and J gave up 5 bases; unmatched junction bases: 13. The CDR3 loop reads CASSLKSGGRAHHNEQFF. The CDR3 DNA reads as TGTGCCAGCAGCTTAAAGTCGGGCGGGAGGGCACACCACAATGAGCAGTTCTTC.

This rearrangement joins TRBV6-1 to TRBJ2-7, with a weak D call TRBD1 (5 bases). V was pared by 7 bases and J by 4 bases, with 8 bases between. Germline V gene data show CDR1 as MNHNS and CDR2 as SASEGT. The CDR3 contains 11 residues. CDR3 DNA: TGTGCCAGCAAGACAGCTTACGAGCAGTACTTC. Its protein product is CASKTAYEQYF.

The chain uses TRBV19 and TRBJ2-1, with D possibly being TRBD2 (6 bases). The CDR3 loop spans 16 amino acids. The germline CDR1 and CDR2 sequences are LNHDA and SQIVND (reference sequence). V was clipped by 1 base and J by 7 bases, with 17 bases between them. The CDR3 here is CASSIGGSGGSNEQFF. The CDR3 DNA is TGTGCCAGTAGTATAGGGGGTAGCGGTGGGAGTAATGAGCAGTTCTTC.

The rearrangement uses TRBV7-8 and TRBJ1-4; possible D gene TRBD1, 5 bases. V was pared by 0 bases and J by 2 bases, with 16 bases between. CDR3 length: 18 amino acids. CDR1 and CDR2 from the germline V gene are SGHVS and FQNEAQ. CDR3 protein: CASSLAQGLVATNEKLFF. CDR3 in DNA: TGTGCCAGCAGCTTAGCGCAGGGTTTGGTCGCGACTAATGAAAAACTGTTTTTT.

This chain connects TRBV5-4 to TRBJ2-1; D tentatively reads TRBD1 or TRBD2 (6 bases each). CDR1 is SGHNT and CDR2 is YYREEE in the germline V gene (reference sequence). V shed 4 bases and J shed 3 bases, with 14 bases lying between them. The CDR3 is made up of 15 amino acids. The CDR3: CASSQEGGSYNEQFF. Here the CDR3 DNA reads TGTGCCAGCAGCCAAGAGGGGGGTAGCTACAATGAGCAGTTCTTC.

The CDR3 DNA reads TGTGCCAGCAGCTTAGGCCAGGGGGCCGCCAAAAAGAACACTGAAGCTTTCTTT. Translation: CASSLGQGAAKKNTEAFF. The chain uses TRBV11-2 and TRBJ1-1, with 8 bases lining up with TRBD1. The CDR3 length is 18 residues. Trimming took 1 base from V and 1 from J; bases not matched to a gene: 11. Germline CDR1 is SGHAT and CDR2 is FQNNGV. The entire variable domain, with the rest obtained from reference TRBV11-2 and TRBJ1-1, is as follows: EAGVAQSPRYKIIEKRQSVAFWCNPISGHATLYWYQQILGQGPKLLIQFQNNGVVDDSQLPKDRFSAERLKGVDSTLKIQPAKLEDSAVYLCASSLGQGAAKKNTEAFFGQGTRLTVV.

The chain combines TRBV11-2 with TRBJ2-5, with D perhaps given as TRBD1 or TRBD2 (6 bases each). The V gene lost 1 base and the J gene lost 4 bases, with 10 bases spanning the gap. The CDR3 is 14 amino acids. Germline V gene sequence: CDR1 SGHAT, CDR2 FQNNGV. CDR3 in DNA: TGTGCCAGCAGCTTAGGACAGGAGGGAGAGACCCAGTACTTC. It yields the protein CASSLGQEGETQYF.